The rows below give T cell receptor beta chains drawn from one sample of a study of T cells after yellow fever vaccination. TCRdb passed the 5' RACE reads through MiXCR, listing each CDR3 protein once. The sample yields about 260,000 distinct CDR3 sequences, under 15% seen once. The sample in question was CD4+ T cells sorted from PBMCs, obtained 45 days after the yellow fever booster vaccination. These receptors came from a man aged 25-45 years who received the YFV17D yellow fever vaccine. CDR3s leave out the opening cysteine and the closing phenylalanine or tryptophan.

len	v_gene	j_gene	CDR3aa
12	TRBV6-5	TRBJ1-6	ASSYSEEGAPLH
15	TRBV5-5	TRBJ2-2	ANSLAPARTNRGELF
11	TRBV29-1	TRBJ2-5	SVQVSPGETQY
13	TRBV2	TRBJ1-5	ASSPVGPYNQPQH
13	TRBV20-1	TRBJ2-2	SASSGRRRAGELF
13	TRBV28	TRBJ2-3	ASSLQSGSADTQY
11	TRBV9	TRBJ2-1	ASSVDVGGRQF
12	TRBV29-1	TRBJ2-3	SVGQVVGTDTQY
10	TRBV6-5	TRBJ2-7	ASRRGTYEQY
14	TRBV15	TRBJ2-2	ATSRERQGLTGELF
11	TRBV19	TRBJ2-1	ATRLAGEYEQF
13	TRBV3-1	TRBJ2-7	ASSQDSLEAYEQY
13	TRBV7-2	TRBJ2-7	ASSATGTSVLEQY
12	TRBV20-1	TRBJ2-1	STSGLAVYNEQF
13	TRBV20-1	TRBJ1-6	SAKGSGVFDSPLH
11	TRBV21-1	TRBJ2-5	ASSTLQGETQY
12	TRBV6-1	TRBJ2-3	ASTGGRGTDTQY
14	TRBV7-6	TRBJ2-3	ASSLAASGRTDTQY
12	TRBV5-1	TRBJ2-2	ASSFTLLTGELF
10	TRBV28	TRBJ2-1	ASRQGWNEQF
16	TRBV2	TRBJ2-2	AQGPGLAGPQNTGELF
13	TRBV5-1	TRBJ2-7	ASSAGLAGVGEQY
12	TRBV12-3/TRBV12-4	TRBJ1-1	ASSRGQRNTEAF
13	TRBV10-3	TRBJ2-7	AISEDPSGAYEQY
12	TRBV20-1	TRBJ2-3	SARASSTTDTQY
13	TRBV7-2	TRBJ2-2	ASSRERLNTGELF
16	TRBV27	TRBJ2-3	ASRRTGTPATSKNTQY
12	TRBV10-3	TRBJ2-7	AISEPGTSYEQY
12	TRBV28	TRBJ2-2	ASSHIRWIGELF
12	TRBV7-2	TRBJ2-1	ASGLGILRDEQF
12	TRBV18	TRBJ2-1	ASSPGPKAAEQF
12	TRBV30	TRBJ2-2	AWSLQGATGELF
14	TRBV27	TRBJ2-3	ASSFRLGPSTDTQY
14	TRBV4-2	TRBJ2-3	ASSQPDRGRTDTQY
11	TRBV29-1	TRBJ2-5	SVLRPGLEPQY
13	TRBV7-2	TRBJ1-5	ASSLQGDSNQPQH
11	TRBV5-1	TRBJ2-1	ASSPDPGNEQF
14	TRBV10-1	TRBJ2-3	ASSESVAGRTDTQY
11	TRBV15	TRBJ1-2	ATSSRDYYCYT
13	TRBV9	TRBJ2-1	ASSVVRAGVHEQF
14	TRBV9	TRBJ2-3	ASSVQAGRSTDTQY
10	TRBV7-6	TRBJ2-1	ASSSRRNEQF
14	TRBV18	TRBJ1-2	ASSRFGQSDNYGYT
13	TRBV11-3	TRBJ2-7	ASSLGGRASHEQY
13	TRBV20-1	TRBJ2-2	SADSGRGNTGELF
12	TRBV5-1	TRBJ2-1	SSSLEGRPNGQF
11	TRBV18	TRBJ2-7	ASSPPGTYEQY
14	TRBV6-2/TRBV6-3	TRBJ1-2	ASTLRSTELNYGYT
9	TRBV20-1	TRBJ1-2	SAEGNYGYT
13	TRBV11-3	TRBJ2-1	ASSPETGGGNEQF
10	TRBV29-1	TRBJ2-1	SVTPLARVQF